These 7 T cell receptor beta chains share one sample of origin, sequenced in a study of blood T cells in healthy people across ages. Together with a sample-barcoded 5' primer, a J-beta primer mix was included in a second PCR lasting 7 to 11 cycles. Each CDR3 protein is one row after TCRdb ran MiXCR on the 5' RACE reads. The sample records hundreds of thousands of distinct CDR3 sequences, 60% to 80% being singletons. The sequenced material came from blood. Every receptor here comes from a man younger than 40 in good health.

This clonotype appeared once. The chain has TRBV28 and TRBJ2-7; the match to TRBD1 covers 7 bases. This CDR3 region has 14 residues. V dropped 8 bases and J dropped 1; count of bases not matched to a gene: 8. Germline assignment: CDR1 MDHEN and CDR2 SYDVKM. CDR3 loop: CASGGQPGSYEQYF. The CDR3, as DNA: TGTGCCAGCGGGGGACAGCCCGGATCCTACGAGCAGTACTTC.

This clonotype was seen a handful of times. This chain connects TRBV15 to TRBJ2-1; D unclear. Germline-derived CDR1 and CDR2 are LNHNV and YYDKDF (reference sequence). Trimming pared 0 bases from V and 6 bases from J, leaving 15 bases between. This CDR3 has 16 residues. For the CDR3, the DNA is TGTGCCACCAGCAGAGACGGTGGCCTACGAGGCAATGAGCAGTTCTTC. The encoded protein is CATSRDGGLRGNEQFF.

CDR3 DNA: TGTGCCACCAGCTTGCGCTTTGGCGAGCAGTTCTTC. Its protein is CATSLRFGEQFF. The chain joins TRBV15 to TRBJ2-1; D call uncertain. The CDR3 consists of 12 residues. Germline CDR1 and CDR2: LNHNV and YYDKDF (reference sequence). V was cut by 5 bases and J by 10 bases, with 12 bases left in between. The full variable domain, completed using reference TRBV15 and TRBJ2-1, is DAMVIQNPRYQVTQFGKPVTLSCSQTLNHNVMYWYQQKSSQAPKLLFHYYDKDFNNEADTPDNFQSRRPNTSFCFLDIRSPGLGDTAMYLCATSLRFGEQFFGPGTRLTVL.

V usage is TRBV7-2 and J usage is TRBJ1-1; tentative D call: TRBD1 (5 bases). This CDR3 has 14 amino acids. The germline V gene encodes CDR1 SGHTA and CDR2 FQGNSA. V lost 6 bases and J lost 4, with 15 bases in between. CDR3 bases: TGTGCCAGCAGTTCAGGGAGGGTGGCCACTGAAGCTTTCTTT. This sequence encodes CASSSGRVATEAFF.

There are a few counts of this clonotype. The chain recombines TRBV28 with TRBJ2-1; 7 nucleotides agree with TRBD2. Per the germline V gene, CDR1 is MDHEN and CDR2 is SYDVKM. This CDR3 has 15 residues. Losses at the gene ends were 3 bases for V and 4 bases for J; bases not matched to a gene: 6. CDR3 protein: CASSFRAGSYNEQFF. The CDR3 bases are TGTGCCAGCAGTTTTAGAGCGGGGAGTTACAATGAGCAGTTCTTC.

V and J are TRBV4-3 and TRBJ2-5; tentative D call: TRBD1 (6 bases). Germline-derived CDR1 and CDR2 are LGHNA and YSLEER. V was pared by 2 bases and J by 2 bases, with 12 bases between. This CDR3 has 15 residues. The CDR3 sequence is CASSQRMDSQETQYF. Written as DNA, the CDR3 is TGCGCCAGCAGCCAACGAATGGACAGTCAAGAGACCCAGTACTTC.

The sample holds many counts of this clonotype. The V call is TRBV9, the J call TRBJ2-7, with D possibly TRBD1 on 6 matching bases. The CDR3 spans 15 residues. Germline loops: CDR1 SGDLS, CDR2 YYNGEE. Trimming stripped 3 bases from V and 2 bases from J, with 15 bases between. CDR3 nucleotide sequence: TGTGCCAGCAGCGCCCAGGGGTCCGGGGCCTACGAGCAGTACTTC. Translating it yields CASSAQGSGAYEQYF.